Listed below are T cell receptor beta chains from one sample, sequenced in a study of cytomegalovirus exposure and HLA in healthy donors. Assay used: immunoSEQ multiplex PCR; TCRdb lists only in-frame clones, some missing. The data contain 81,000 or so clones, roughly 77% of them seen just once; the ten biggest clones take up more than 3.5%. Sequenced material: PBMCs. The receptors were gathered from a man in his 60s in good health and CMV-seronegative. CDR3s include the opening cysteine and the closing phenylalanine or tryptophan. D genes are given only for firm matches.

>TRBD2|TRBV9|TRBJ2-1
CASSPSLAGGYNEQFF
TGTGCCAGCAGCCCCAGCCTAGCGGGGGGGTACAATGAGCAGTTCTTC
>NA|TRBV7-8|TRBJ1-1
CASSLSGMNTEAFF
TGTGCCAGCAGCTTATCGGGGATGAACACTGAAGCTTTCTTT
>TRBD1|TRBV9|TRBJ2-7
CASSVATGANYEQYF
TGTGCCAGCAGCGTTGCGACAGGGGCGAACTACGAGCAGTACTTC
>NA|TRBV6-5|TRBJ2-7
CASSEFEETYEQYF
TGTGCCAGCAGTGAATTCGAGGAAACCTACGAGCAGTACTTC
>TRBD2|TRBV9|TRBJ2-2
CASSVKRGGLGGELFF
TGTGCCAGCAGCGTAAAGCGGGGGGGCCTCGGCGGGGAGCTGTTTTTT
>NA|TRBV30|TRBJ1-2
CAWSLKTGPSLYGYTF
TGTGCCTGGAGTTTAAAGACAGGCCCCAGCCTCTATGGCTACACCTTC
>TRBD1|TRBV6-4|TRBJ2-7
CASSGPGQGTGSYEQYF
TGTGCCAGCAGTGGACCGGGACAGGGTACAGGGTCCTACGAGCAGTACTTC
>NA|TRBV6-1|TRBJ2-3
CASSESGVPNTQYF
TGTGCCAGCAGTGAGTCCGGGGTACCAAATACGCAGTATTTT
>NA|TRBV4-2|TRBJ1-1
CASSPPGETFF
TGTGCCAGCAGCCCTCCGGGAGAAACTTTCTTT
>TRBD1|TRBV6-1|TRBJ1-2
CASSSGTGKNYGYTF
TGTGCCAGCAGTTCTGGGACAGGGAAAAACTATGGCTACACCTTC
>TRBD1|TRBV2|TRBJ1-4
CASRRGDRALANEKLFF
TGTGCCAGCCGACGCGGGGACAGGGCGCTCGCGAATGAAAAACTGTTTTTT
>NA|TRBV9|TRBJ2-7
CASSERETAEQYF
TGTGCCAGCAGCGAGAGGGAAACGGCCGAGCAGTACTTC